Listed below are T cell receptor beta chains from one sample, sequenced in a study of neurological immune-mediated disorders. TCRdb independently ran MiXCR on the 5' RACE reads; one entry per CDR3 protein. The sample yields 55,000 to 80,000 distinct CDR3 sequences, approximately 15% seen once. The sample taken for sequencing was PBMCs. Receptors were obtained from a female donor with HTLV-1-associated myelopathy (HAM/TSP). The CDR3 runs from the conserved cysteine through the conserved F or W. D genes are given only for firm matches. Expanded clones get a size class; other rows say once, few or many, or leave the size out.

j_call clone_size v_call d_call cdr3_nt cdr3_aa
TRBJ1-5 many TRBV5-6 TRBD1 TGTGCCAGCAGCTTGATGACAGGGGATAATCAGCCCCAGCATTTT CASSLMTGDNQPQHF
TRBJ2-3 many TRBV9 NA TGTGCCAGCAGCGCAGTCATGGGGCAAGGCGCAGATACGCAGTATTTT CASSAVMGQGADTQYF
TRBJ1-5 many TRBV6-5 TRBD1 TGTGCCAGCAGCCGGACAGGGCTGAGCAATCAGCCCCAGCATTTT CASSRTGLSNQPQHF
TRBJ1-6 many TRBV6-6 NA TGTGCCAGCAGTTACTCCGAGGATTCACCCCTCCACTTT CASSYSEDSPLHF
TRBJ1-2 many TRBV20-1 TRBD1 TGCAGTGCTAGAGATACCAGGACAGGGAGTCCCTATGGCTACACCTTC CSARDTRTGSPYGYTF
TRBJ2-5 many TRBV20-1 TRBD1 TGCAGTAGCCGCTCCGGGACAGCGGACAGGGCCCAGTACTTC CSSRSGTADRAQYF
TRBJ2-3 many TRBV5-1 NA TGCGCCAGCAGCCCTCCTCAGGGGGGCGGCACAGATACGCAGTATTTT CASSPPQGGGTDTQYF
TRBJ2-2 many TRBV5-1 TRBD1 TGCGCCAGCAGCTTGGAACAGGGGGTCGCCGGGGAGCTGTTTTTT CASSLEQGVAGELFF
TRBJ1-5 many TRBV5-1 NA TGCGCCAGCAGCTTGGAAAGAGTTAGCAATCAGCCCCAGCATTTT CASSLERVSNQPQHF
TRBJ2-1 few TRBV9 NA TGTGCCAGCAGCGCCTTCCCCAGCTCCTACAATGAGCAGTTCTTC CASSAFPSSYNEQFF
TRBJ2-1 many TRBV5-1 NA TGCGCCAGCAGCCAAACCTACAATGAGCAGTTCTTC CASSQTYNEQFF
TRBJ1-2 many TRBV29-1 NA TGCAGCGTTGAAGATCGCCTCGGTGGCTACACCTTC CSVEDRLGGYTF
TRBJ2-2 many TRBV12-3/TRBV12-4 NA TGTGCCAGCAGACTAGCTTCGAACACCGGGGAGCTGTTTTTT CASRLASNTGELFF
TRBJ1-1 many TRBV5-1 TRBD1 TGCGCCAGCAGCACCCGGACAGGGGGGGACACTGAAGCTTTCTTT CASSTRTGGDTEAFF
TRBJ2-1 NA TRBV7-9 TRBD2 TGTGCCAGCAGCTTAGCTAGCGGGGGGCTCAGTTCCTACAATGAGCAGTTCTTC CASSLASGGLSSYNEQFF
TRBJ2-6 NA TRBV10-3 NA TGTGCCATCAGCAAACAGGGTCAGACCTCTGGGGCCAACGTCCTGACTTTC CAISKQGQTSGANVLTF
TRBJ2-5 NA TRBV7-2 TRBD2 TGTGCCAGCAGCTTAGAAGCTTGGCGGGAGGAGACCCAGTACTTC CASSLEAWREETQYF
TRBJ2-1 many TRBV9 NA TGTGCCAGCAGCGTAGCAATTAACTCCTACAATGAGCAGTTCTTC CASSVAINSYNEQFF
TRBJ2-5 many TRBV29-1 NA TGCAGCTTCTCAGGGGGGGCAGAGACCCAGTACTTC CSFSGGAETQYF
TRBJ2-2 many TRBV25-1 NA TGTGCCAGCAGTAGTAGAACGGTGAACACCGGGGAGCTGTTTTTT CASSSRTVNTGELFF
TRBJ2-7 many TRBV6-5 NA TGTGCCAGCAGGTCCGAGAAGGGGACGCAGTACTTC CASRSEKGTQYF
TRBJ2-2 many TRBV4-1 NA TGCGCCAGCCGTACCGGGGGCCAGGGGACCGGGGAGCTGTTTTTT CASRTGGQGTGELFF
TRBJ2-7 NA TRBV7-8 NA TGTGCCAGCAGCTTAATCTCCACTCACGTCTCCTACGAGCAGTACTTC CASSLISTHVSYEQYF
TRBJ2-1 many TRBV20-1 TRBD1 TGCAGTGCTGGACAGGGCTGGTACAATGAGCAGTTCTTC CSAGQGWYNEQFF
TRBJ2-1 few TRBV5-1 NA TGCGCCAGCAGCTTGTTAGGGGTTAAGAACAATGAGCAGTTCTTC CASSLLGVKNNEQFF
TRBJ2-3 many TRBV7-8 TRBD2 TGTGCCAGCAGCTTAGCGGGCGCGGGGGGGCGCACAGATACGCAGTATTTT CASSLAGAGGRTDTQYF
TRBJ2-1 many TRBV7-8 NA TGTGCCAGCAGCTTAGCGGAGACTCCCCCCGGATCGGGGCAGTTCTTC CASSLAETPPGSGQFF
TRBJ2-1 NA TRBV28 NA TGTGCCAGCAGGAGATTACAGGGACCTTACAATGAGCAGTTCTTC CASRRLQGPYNEQFF
TRBJ1-1 medium-sized TRBV5-1 NA TGCGCCAGCAGCCCTAACATGAACACTGAAGCTTTCTTT CASSPNMNTEAFF
TRBJ2-7 many TRBV12-3/TRBV12-4 TRBD2 TGTGCCAGCAGGCCTAGCGGGGGCGGATCCTACGAGCAGTACTTC CASRPSGGGSYEQYF
TRBJ1-1 many TRBV5-8 NA TGTGCCAGCAGTTTGGGGCCGATCACTGAAGCTTTCTTT CASSLGPITEAFF
TRBJ2-1 NA TRBV6-1 TRBD2 TGTGCCAGCAGTGAAGTAGTAGCGGGCCTGATGAATGAGCAGTTCTTC CASSEVVAGLMNEQFF
TRBJ1-5 many TRBV20-1 NA TGCAGTGCTAGAGAAAAATTTAGGGCGGATCAGCCCCAGCATTTT CSAREKFRADQPQHF
TRBJ2-3 few TRBV24-1 TRBD2 TGTGCCACCAGTGACTGGACTAGCGGGGGAGTGAAAGATACGCAGTATTTT CATSDWTSGGVKDTQYF
TRBJ1-5 many TRBV24-1 TRBD1 TGTGCCACCAGTGATCGGACAGGGGATCAGCCCCAGCATTTT CATSDRTGDQPQHF
TRBJ2-1 many TRBV9 TRBD2 TGTGCCAGCAGCGTAGCGGGCGGGGGAGTCTTCAATGAGCAGTTCTTC CASSVAGGGVFNEQFF
TRBJ1-2 many TRBV20-1 NA TGCAGTGCTCCTAGCCCAGGACTGAAGGCCTCCGGCTACACCTTC CSAPSPGLKASGYTF
TRBJ2-1 many TRBV2 NA TGTGCCAGCACAAAGGAGCAAGATTACAATGAGCAGTTCTTC CASTKEQDYNEQFF
TRBJ1-1 many TRBV4-1 NA TGCGCCAGCAGCCAAGTCGGGATGGGCACTGAAGCTTTCTTT CASSQVGMGTEAFF
TRBJ2-1 many TRBV5-1 TRBD2 TGCGCCAGCAGCTTGGACCTAGCGGGGAACAATGAGCAGTTCTTC CASSLDLAGNNEQFF
TRBJ2-2 many TRBV5-1 NA TGCGCCAGCAGCTTGTCCAGGGGGGACACCGGGGAGCTGTTTTTT CASSLSRGDTGELFF
TRBJ2-7 many TRBV28 NA TGTGCCAGCACCCTGACCGGGAACTCCTACGAGCAGTACTTC CASTLTGNSYEQYF
TRBJ1-2 many TRBV10-2 NA TGCGCCAGCTCGGGGCGGAGGGGATCCTATGGCTACACCTTC CASSGRRGSYGYTF
TRBJ2-7 few TRBV5-1 TRBD1 TGCGCCAGCAGCCCGGCTGAGGGGGCGTACGAGCAGTACTTC CASSPAEGAYEQYF
TRBJ2-7 many TRBV6-5 TRBD1 TGTGCCAGCAGTTCATCCGGGACAGCCCGCTACGAGCAGTACTTC CASSSSGTARYEQYF
TRBJ2-5 NA TRBV4-1 NA TGCGCCAGCAGCCGAGGGAGTCAGCAAGAGACCCAGTACTTC CASSRGSQQETQYF
TRBJ1-1 once TRBV6-2/TRBV6-3 NA TGTGCAAGCATTCCGAGAGCGGACACTGAAGCTTTCTTT CASIPRADTEAFF
TRBJ2-5 many TRBV5-1 TRBD2 TGCGCCAGCAGCCTTAGCGGGGGGGCCTCTCTGGAGACCCAGTACTTC CASSLSGGASLETQYF
TRBJ2-3 many TRBV9 NA TGTGCCAGCAGCGCATCGGGACACCTCACAGATACGCAGTATTTT CASSASGHLTDTQYF
TRBJ2-3 many TRBV7-9 NA TGTGCCAGCAGCTCCGTGTCCGTGCGCACAGATACGCAGTATTTT CASSSVSVRTDTQYF
TRBJ2-3 few TRBV5-1 TRBD2 TGCGCCAGCAGCTTGGGGCTAGCGGGGGAGACAGATACGCAGTATTTT CASSLGLAGETDTQYF
TRBJ2-2 many TRBV9 NA TGTGCCAGCAGCGTAGGCACAGGTCTGTTTTTT CASSVGTGLFF